The clone carrying this T cell receptor (beta chain) was detected many times. Its antigen remains unidentified. Thyroid surgery was preceded by no treatment in any patient. The data originate from a study of metastatic and nonmetastatic thyroid tumors. Study at large: Repertoire comparisons spanned blood and tumor or nodule tissue from malignant and benign thyroid patients.

Study processing details: The study built a papillary thyroid cancer distant-metastasis classifier from CDR3 differences across clinicopathological groups. TCRdb re-clonotyped the PCR reads via MiXCR. TCRdb's processing, not the study's, gives the V and J calls here. The sample consists of around 34,000 clones, about 20% of them appearing once. General observations from the study: Versus benign nodules, malignant thyroid tumors reportedly had significantly higher TCR beta diversity, in blood and tumor.

This CDR3 is 13 amino acids long. Germline V gene sequence: CDR1 MNHNY, CDR2 SVGAGI (reference sequence). Trimming took 2 bases from V and 4 from J, leaving 6 bases between them. Sequencing used blood. The sequence was obtained from a female donor with papillary thyroid cancer or a benign thyroid nodule (not recorded which). Some clones in this sample may be carry-over from other donors' samples. The V and J genes are TRBV6-6 and TRBJ2-1; D is unresolved. The CDR3: CASSYEGYNEQFF. CDR3 coding DNA: TGTGCCAGCAGTTACGAAGGTTACAATGAGCAGTTCTTC.